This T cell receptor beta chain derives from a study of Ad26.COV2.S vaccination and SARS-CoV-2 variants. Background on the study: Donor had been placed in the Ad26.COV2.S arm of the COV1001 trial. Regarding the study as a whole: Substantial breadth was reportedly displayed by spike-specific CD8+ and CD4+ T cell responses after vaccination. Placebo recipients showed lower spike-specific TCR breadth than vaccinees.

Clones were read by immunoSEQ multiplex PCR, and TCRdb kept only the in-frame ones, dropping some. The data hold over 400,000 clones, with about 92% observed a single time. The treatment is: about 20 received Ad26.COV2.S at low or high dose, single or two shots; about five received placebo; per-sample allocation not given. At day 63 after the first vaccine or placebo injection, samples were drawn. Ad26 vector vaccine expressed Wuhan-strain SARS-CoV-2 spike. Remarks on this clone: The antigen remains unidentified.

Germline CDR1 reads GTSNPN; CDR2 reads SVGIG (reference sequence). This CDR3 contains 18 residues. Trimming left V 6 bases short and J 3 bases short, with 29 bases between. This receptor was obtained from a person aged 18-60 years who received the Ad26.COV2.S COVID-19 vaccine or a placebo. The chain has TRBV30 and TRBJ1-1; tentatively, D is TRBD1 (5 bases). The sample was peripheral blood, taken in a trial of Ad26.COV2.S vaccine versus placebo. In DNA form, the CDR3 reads TGTGCCTGCGGGGGGGGAACCGGGGCCCCCGATTGGGACACTGAAGCTTTCTTT. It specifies CACGGGTGAPDWDTEAFF.